The 2 T cell receptor beta chains listed next were all sequenced from one sample in a study of OX40 agonist ivuxolimab in advanced cancers. The method was immunoSEQ multiplex PCR; TCRdb's version includes in-frame clones alone and lacks a portion of them. The sample yields about 73,000 clones, about 87% seen once. The sequencing used CD4+ or CD8+ T cells sorted from blood, collected in a trial of the OX40 agonist ivuxolimab. These receptors all stem from an adult with an advanced solid tumor such as melanoma, head and neck, liver or kidney cancer.

The CDR3 nucleotides read TGTGCCAGTACCCAGGTCCCCGGAGAGACCCAGTACTTC. Its protein product is CASTQVPGETQYF. The rearrangement links TRBV19 to TRBJ2-5; no clear D gene. V was trimmed by 7 bases and J by 4 bases, leaving 13 bases between them. Germline V gene lookup returns CDR1 LNHDA and CDR2 SQIVND (reference sequence). This CDR3 has 13 residues.

This chain connects TRBV18 to TRBJ2-7; 7 positions match TRBD2. The CDR3 spans 15 residues. CDR1 is KGHSH, CDR2 LQKENI, per germline. Trimming took 3 bases from V and 0 from J; bases not matched to a gene: 5. CDR3 bases: TGTGCCAGCTCACCGAGGCTAGCGGCCTCCTACGAGCAGTACTTC. Its protein product is CASSPRLAASYEQYF.